This T cell receptor beta chain was identified in a study of T cell responses to AZD1222 COVID-19 vaccine (dated by TCRdb to the early 2020s). Concerning the study at large: TCR sequencing covered 233 trial participants: roughly 200 given two doses of AZD1222 and 26 given two doses of MenACWY control vaccine. Trial participants were enrolled by age into subgroups of 18-55, 56-69 and 70-plus years, and about 150, 27 and 61 TCR-sequenced participants, respectively, were included in these subgroups. Overall study results and their limits: Most participants were white British and females outnumbered males, and the authors suggested that clonal diversity may have been underestimated. Nearly half of unique spike-specific TCRs reportedly recognized epitopes outside regions mutated in the B.1.351 and B.1.1.7 variants. The whole spike protein was spanned by vaccine-associated CD4 TCRs, and dominant responses were seen in regions 160-218 and 743-854. The 56-69-year group was small, and its depth increase did not reach significance, likely because of low power. Because no samples from the day 14 peak response were available, repertoires could be characterized only after the peak T cell response. After two AZD1222 doses, spike-specific TCR breadth and depth were significantly higher than at day 0 and than in MenACWY recipients. Conclusions about previously exposed vaccinees were limited because only six AZD1222 recipients were SARS-CoV-2 seropositive at baseline.

The CDR3 regions of human TCRbeta chains were analyzed by immunosequencing. Concerning the study's data processing: TCRs in the repertoires were matched against a reference library of SARS-CoV-2-specific TCRs that had been generated with the MIRA antigen-specificity platform. Breadth was defined as the fraction of unique TCRs that were SARS-CoV-2-associated, and depth was defined as the fraction of total T cells that were SARS-CoV-2-associated. Using the MIRA data, every spike-specific TCR was mapped to the spike region that the TCR reacted to and assigned to either a CD4 or a CD8 class. Log10-transformed breadth and depth values were compared by one-way ANOVA with Sidak's multiple comparisons tests. This immuneACCESS table, as held by TCRdb, lists in-frame sequences with V and J called but not all clones. Of the missing ones, under half trace to an unresolved V gene in checked studies; the others have no known cause. The V and J calls and clone size are taken from that table; D and trimming were inferred from the DNA. The sample contains over 110,000 clones, about 91% of them found a single time. 9% to 9.5% of the sample rests with the top ten.

CDR1 is given as SGHAT and CDR2 as FQNNGV, both from the germline V gene. Trimming costs V 5 bases and J 9 bases, and their ends lie 11 bases apart. From its cysteine to its phenylalanine, the CDR3 spans 12 amino acids. The read is trimmed to its CDR3 DNA, 36 bases read in frame from base 1. Concerning this clone: Its antigen remains undetermined. Base qualities were left out, and no much larger clone turns up one base away.

In light of the paper, this sample's time point label describes: about 28 days (+/-7) after the second vaccine dose. Because spike-specific TCR depth and breadth did not differ between the two schedules, AZD1222 recipients who got a second dose at roughly 4 weeks were pooled with those who got a second dose at roughly 12 weeks. The vaccinee samples were drawn from two UK trials, COV001 and COV002, one of which was a single-blind randomized controlled phase 2/3 trial testing AZD1222 (ChAdOx1 nCoV-19) in healthy adults. Trial participant PBMC samples were collected at day 0 and day 28 after the second dose for TCRbeta chain sequencing.

Sequencing used peripheral blood, obtained 28 days after the second AZD1222 dose. The V gene is TRBV11-2 and the J gene is TRBJ2-1; the D element could tentatively be TRBD1 or TRBD2, as 5 bases agree for each. This TCR was sampled from an adult who received the AZD1222 COVID-19 vaccine. The DNA reads as follows: TGTGCCAGCAGCACAAGGGGAGCTGAGCAGTTCTTC. Its product reads: CASSTRGAEQFF.